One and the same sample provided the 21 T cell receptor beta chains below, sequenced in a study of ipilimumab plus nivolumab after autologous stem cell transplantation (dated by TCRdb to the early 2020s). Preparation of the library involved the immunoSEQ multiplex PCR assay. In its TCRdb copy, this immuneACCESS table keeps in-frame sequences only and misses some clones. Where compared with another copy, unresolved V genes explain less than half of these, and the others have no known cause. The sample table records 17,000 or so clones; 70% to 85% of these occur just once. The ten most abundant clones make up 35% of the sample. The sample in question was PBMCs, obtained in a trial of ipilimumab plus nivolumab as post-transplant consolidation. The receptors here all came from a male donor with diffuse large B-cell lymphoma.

The CDR3 DNA is TGTGCCAGAAGCTTGGGACTTAATGAGCAGTTCTTC. This sequence encodes CARSLGLNEQFF. The V gene is TRBV5-3, the J gene TRBJ2-1, with no clear D. TRBV5-3 is identified as an open reading frame with a role that is uncertain. V was shortened by 0 bases and J by 7 bases, with 5 bases between the two germline ends. This CDR3 is 12 amino acids long.

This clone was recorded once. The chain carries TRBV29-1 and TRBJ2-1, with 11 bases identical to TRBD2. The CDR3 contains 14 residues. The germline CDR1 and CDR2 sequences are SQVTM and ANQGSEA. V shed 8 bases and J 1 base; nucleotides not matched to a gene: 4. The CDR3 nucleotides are TGCAGCTTGGGACTAGCGGTGTCCTACAATGAGCAGTTCTTC. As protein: CSLGLAVSYNEQFF.

CDR3 in DNA: TGTGCCAGCAGTGAATTATCGGGGTTAAGGTACGAGCAGTACTTC. As protein: CASSELSGLRYEQYF. The chain employs TRBV6-1 and TRBJ2-7; D perhaps matches TRBD2 (5 bases). Germline-derived CDR1 and CDR2 are MNHNS and SASEGT. Trimming cost V 2 bases and J 4 bases, with 15 bases left between them. This CDR3 comprises 15 residues.

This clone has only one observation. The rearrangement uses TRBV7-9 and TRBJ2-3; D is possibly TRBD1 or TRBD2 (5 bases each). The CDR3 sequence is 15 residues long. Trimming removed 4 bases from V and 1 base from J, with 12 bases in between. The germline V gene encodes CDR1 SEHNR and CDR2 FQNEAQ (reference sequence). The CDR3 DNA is TGTGCCAGCAGCTACTACCCGGGGCGCACAGATACGCAGTATTTT. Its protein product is CASSYYPGRTDTQYF.

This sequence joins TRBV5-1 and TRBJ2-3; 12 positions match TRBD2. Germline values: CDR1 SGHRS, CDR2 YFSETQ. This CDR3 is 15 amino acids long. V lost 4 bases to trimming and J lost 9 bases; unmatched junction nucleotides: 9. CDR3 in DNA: TGCGCCAGCAGCCCAGGACTAGCGGGAATATTAACGCAGTATTTT. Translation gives CASSPGLAGILTQYF.

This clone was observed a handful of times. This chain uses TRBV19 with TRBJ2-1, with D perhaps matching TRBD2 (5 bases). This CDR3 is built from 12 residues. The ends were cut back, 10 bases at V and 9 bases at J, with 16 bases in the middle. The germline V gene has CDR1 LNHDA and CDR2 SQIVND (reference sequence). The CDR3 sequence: CATLQRRGEQFF. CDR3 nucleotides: TGTGCCACCCTTCAGAGACGGGGTGAGCAGTTCTTC.

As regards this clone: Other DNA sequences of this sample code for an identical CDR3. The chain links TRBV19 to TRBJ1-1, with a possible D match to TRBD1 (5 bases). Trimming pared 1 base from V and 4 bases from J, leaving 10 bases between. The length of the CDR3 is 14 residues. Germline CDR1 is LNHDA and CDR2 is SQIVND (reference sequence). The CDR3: CASSIGGRGTEAFF. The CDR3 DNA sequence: TGTGCCAGTAGTATAGGGGGCCGGGGCACTGAAGCTTTCTTT.

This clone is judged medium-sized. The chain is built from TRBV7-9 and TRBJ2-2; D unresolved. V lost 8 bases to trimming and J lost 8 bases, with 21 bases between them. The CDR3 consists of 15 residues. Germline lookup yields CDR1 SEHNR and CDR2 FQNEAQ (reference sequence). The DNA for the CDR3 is TGTGCCAGCCTCCCCTCCGGTCAGATGTCGGGGGAGCTGTTTTTT. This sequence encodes CASLPSGQMSGELFF.

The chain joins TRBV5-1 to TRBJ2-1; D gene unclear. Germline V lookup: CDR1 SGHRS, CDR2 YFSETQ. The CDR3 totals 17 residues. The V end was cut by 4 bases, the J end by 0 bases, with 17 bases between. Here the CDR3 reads CASSPPEVGSSYNEQFF. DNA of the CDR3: TGCGCCAGCAGCCCTCCTGAGGTGGGTAGCTCCTACAATGAGCAGTTCTTC. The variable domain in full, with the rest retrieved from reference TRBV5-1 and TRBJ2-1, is KAGVTQTPRYLIKTRGQQVTLSCSPISGHRSVSWYQQTPGQGLQFLFEYFSETQRNKGNFPGRFSGRQFSNSRSEMNVSTLELGDSALYLCASSPPEVGSSYNEQFFGPGTRLTVL.

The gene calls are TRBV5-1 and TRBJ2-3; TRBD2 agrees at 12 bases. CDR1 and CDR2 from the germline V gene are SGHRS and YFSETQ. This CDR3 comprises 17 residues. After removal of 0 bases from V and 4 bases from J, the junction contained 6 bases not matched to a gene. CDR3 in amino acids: CASSLGLSSGGADTQYF. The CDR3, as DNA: TGCGCCAGCAGCTTGGGGTTATCTAGCGGGGGGGCAGATACGCAGTATTTT.

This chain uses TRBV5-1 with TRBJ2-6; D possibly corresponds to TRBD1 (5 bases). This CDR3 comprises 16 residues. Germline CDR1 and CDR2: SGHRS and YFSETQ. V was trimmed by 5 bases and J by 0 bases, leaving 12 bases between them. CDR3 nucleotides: TGCGCCAGCAGTACTACAGGTATCTCTGGGGCCAACGTCCTGACTTTC. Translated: CASSTTGISGANVLTF.

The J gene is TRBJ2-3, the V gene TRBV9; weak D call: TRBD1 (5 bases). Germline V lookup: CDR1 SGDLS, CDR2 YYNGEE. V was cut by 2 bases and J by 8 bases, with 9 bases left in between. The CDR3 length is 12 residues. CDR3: CASSVLRGTQYF. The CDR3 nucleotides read TGTGCCAGCAGCGTCTTAAGGGGTACGCAGTATTTT. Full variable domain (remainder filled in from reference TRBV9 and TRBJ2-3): DSGVTQTPKHLITATGQRVTLRCSPRSGDLSVYWYQQSLDQGLQFLIQYYNGEERAKGNILERFSAQQFPDLHSELNLSSLELGDSALYFCASSVLRGTQYFGPGTRLTVL.

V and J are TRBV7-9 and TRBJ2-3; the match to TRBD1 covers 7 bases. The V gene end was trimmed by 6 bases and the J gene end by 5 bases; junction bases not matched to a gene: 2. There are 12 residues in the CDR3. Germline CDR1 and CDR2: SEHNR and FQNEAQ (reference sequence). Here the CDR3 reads CASRSGGDTQYF. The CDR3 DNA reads TGTGCCAGCAGATCAGGGGGAGATACGCAGTATTTT.

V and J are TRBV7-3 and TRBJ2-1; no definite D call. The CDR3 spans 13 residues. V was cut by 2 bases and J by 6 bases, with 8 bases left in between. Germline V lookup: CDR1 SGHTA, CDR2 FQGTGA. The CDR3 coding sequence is TGTGCCAGCAGCTTACGACGCTTCAATGAGCAGTTCTTC. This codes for CASSLRRFNEQFF.

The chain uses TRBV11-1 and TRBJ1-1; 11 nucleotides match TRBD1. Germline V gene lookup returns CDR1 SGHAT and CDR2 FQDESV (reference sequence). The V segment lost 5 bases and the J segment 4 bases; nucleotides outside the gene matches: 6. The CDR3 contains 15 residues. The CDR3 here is CASSPDRGRRTEAFF. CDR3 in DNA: TGTGCCAGCAGCCCGGACAGGGGGCGGCGCACTGAAGCTTTCTTT. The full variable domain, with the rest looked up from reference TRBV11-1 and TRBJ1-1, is EAEVAQSPRYKITEKSQAVAFWCDPISGHATLYWYRQILGQGPELLVQFQDESVVDDSQLPKDRFSAERLKGVDSTLKIQPAELGDSAMYLCASSPDRGRRTEAFFGQGTRLTVV.

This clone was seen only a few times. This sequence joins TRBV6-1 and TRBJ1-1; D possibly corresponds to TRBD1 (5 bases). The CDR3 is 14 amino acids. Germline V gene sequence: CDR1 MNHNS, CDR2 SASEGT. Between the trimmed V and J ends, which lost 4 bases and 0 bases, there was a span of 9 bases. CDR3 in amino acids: CASSVEGLNTEAFF. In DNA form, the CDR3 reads TGTGCCAGCAGTGTAGAGGGACTGAACACTGAAGCTTTCTTT.

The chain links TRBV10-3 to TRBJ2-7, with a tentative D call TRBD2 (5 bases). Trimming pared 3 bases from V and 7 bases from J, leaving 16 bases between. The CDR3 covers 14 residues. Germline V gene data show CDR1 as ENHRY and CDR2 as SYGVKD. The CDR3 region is CAISEEGVKGEQYF. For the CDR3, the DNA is TGTGCCATCAGTGAAGAGGGAGTTAAAGGGGAGCAGTACTTC.

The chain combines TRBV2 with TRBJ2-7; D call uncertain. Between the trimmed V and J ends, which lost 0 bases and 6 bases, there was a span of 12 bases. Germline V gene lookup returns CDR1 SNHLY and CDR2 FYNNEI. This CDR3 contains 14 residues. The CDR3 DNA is TGTGCCAGCAGTGAAGCGCTTGCAGATTCCGAGCAGTACTTC. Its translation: CASSEALADSEQYF.

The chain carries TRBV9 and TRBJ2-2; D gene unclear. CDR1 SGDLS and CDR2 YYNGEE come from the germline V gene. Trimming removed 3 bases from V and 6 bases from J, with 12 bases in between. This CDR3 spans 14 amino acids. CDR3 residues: CASSGTQRPGELFF. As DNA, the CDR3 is TGTGCCAGCAGCGGGACCCAAAGGCCCGGGGAGCTGTTTTTT.

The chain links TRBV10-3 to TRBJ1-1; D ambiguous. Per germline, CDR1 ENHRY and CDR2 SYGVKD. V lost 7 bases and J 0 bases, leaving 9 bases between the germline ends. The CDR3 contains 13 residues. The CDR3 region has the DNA TGTGCCATCAATGGAGGGATGAACACTGAAGCTTTCTTT. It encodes CAINGGMNTEAFF.

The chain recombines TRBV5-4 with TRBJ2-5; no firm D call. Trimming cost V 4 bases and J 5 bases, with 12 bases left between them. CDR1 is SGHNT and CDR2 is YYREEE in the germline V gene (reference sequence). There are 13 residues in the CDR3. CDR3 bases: TGTGCCAGCAGCGCGCCGGGCTCGGAGACCCAGTACTTC. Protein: CASSAPGSETQYF.